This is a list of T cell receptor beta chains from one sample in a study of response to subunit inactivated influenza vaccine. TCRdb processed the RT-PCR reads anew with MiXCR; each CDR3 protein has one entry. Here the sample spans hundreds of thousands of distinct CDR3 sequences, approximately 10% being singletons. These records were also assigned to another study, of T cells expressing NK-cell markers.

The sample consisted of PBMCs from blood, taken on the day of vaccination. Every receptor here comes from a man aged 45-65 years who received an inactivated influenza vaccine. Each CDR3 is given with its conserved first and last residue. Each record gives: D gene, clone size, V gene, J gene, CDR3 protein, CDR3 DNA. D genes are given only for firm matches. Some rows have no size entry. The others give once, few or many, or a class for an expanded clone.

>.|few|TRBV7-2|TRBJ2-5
CASSFHRYQETQYF
TGTGCCAGCAGCTTTCACCGGTACCAAGAGACCCAGTACTTC
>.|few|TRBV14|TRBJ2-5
CASSQSVSSIQETQYF
TGTGCCAGCAGCCAGTCTGTCAGCTCTATCCAAGAGACCCAGTACTTC
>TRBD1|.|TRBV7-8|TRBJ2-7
CASSLRRDRGYEQYF
TGTGCCAGCAGCCTTAGGCGGGACAGGGGATACGAGCAGTACTTC
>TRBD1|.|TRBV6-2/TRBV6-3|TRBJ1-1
CASSYPGQGATEAFF
TGTGCCAGCAGTTACCCGGGACAGGGGGCCACTGAAGCTTTCTTT
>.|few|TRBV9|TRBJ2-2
CASRGSGAGELFF
TGTGCCAGCAGGGGTTCGGGGGCCGGGGAGCTGTTTTTT
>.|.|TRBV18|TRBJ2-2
CASSPLEYAGELFF
TGTGCCAGCTCACCCCTGGAGTACGCCGGGGAGCTGTTTTTT
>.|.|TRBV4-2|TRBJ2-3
CASSQNRASPTWTDTQYF
TGTGCCAGCAGCCAAAATAGGGCCTCCCCGACGTGGACAGATACGCAGTATTTT
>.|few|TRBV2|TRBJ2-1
CASSVQGVGYNEQFF
TGTGCCAGCAGTGTACAGGGAGTAGGGTACAATGAGCAGTTCTTC
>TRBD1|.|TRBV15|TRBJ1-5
CATSDPRQGGNQPQHF
TGTGCCACCAGCGACCCCAGACAGGGGGGCAATCAGCCCCAGCATTTT
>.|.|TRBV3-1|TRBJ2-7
CASSLDPYEQYF
TGTGCCAGCAGCCTCGATCCCTACGAGCAGTACTTC
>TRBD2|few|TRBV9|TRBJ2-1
CASSARTSGSAEQFF
TGTGCCAGCAGCGCTAGGACTAGCGGGAGTGCTGAGCAGTTCTTC
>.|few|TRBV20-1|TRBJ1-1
CSAPPHRIGNTEAFF
TGCAGTGCGCCACCTCACCGGATAGGGAACACTGAAGCTTTCTTT
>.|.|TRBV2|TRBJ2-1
CASSYRGGNRAYNEQFF
TGTGCCAGCAGTTATCGAGGAGGGAACAGGGCTTACAATGAGCAGTTCTTC
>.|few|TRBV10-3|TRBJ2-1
CAITETRDEQFF
TGTGCCATCACCGAAACTAGGGATGAGCAGTTCTTC
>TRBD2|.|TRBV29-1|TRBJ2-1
CSSSRSSGRTTAYNEQFF
TGCAGCTCGTCCCGGTCGAGCGGGAGGACAACGGCCTACAATGAGCAGTTCTTC
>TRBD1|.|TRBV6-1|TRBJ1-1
CASNHRGLNTEAFF
TGTGCCAGCAACCACAGGGGCCTGAACACTGAAGCTTTCTTT
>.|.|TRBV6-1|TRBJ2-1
CASSPSGIGGNEQFF
TGTGCCAGCAGCCCCTCGGGGATTGGAGGGAATGAGCAGTTCTTC
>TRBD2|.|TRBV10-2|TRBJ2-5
CASSYTSGGRETQYF
TGCGCCAGCAGTTATACTAGCGGGGGAAGAGAGACCCAGTACTTC
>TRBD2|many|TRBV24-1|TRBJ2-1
CATSDLGGRAVNEQFF
TGTGCCACCAGTGATTTGGGAGGGAGGGCCGTCAATGAGCAGTTCTTC
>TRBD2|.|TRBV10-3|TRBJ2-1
CAISGGTSGEGSYNEQFF
TGTGCCATCAGTGGGGGGACTAGCGGGGAGGGCTCCTACAATGAGCAGTTCTTC
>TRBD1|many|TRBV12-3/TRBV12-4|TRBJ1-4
CASSLDRGHEKLFF
TGTGCCAGCAGTTTAGACAGGGGGCATGAAAAACTGTTTTTT
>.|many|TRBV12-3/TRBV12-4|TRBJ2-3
CASILTGTRYTTDTQYF
TGTGCCAGCATCCTCACCGGGACCCGATACACCACAGATACGCAGTATTTT
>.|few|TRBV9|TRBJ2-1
CASSVVEGDEQFF
TGTGCCAGCAGCGTAGTTGAGGGAGATGAGCAGTTCTTC
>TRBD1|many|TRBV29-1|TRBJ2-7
CSVRPGTGSSYEQYF
TGCAGCGTTCGTCCCGGGACAGGGAGCTCCTACGAGCAGTACTTC
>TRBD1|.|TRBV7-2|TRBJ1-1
CASSFPGTVDTEAFF
TGTGCCAGCAGCTTCCCCGGGACAGTCGACACTGAAGCTTTCTTT
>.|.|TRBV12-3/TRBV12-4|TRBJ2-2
CASSLYHVYTGELFF
TGTGCCAGCAGTTTATACCATGTGTACACCGGGGAGCTGTTTTTT
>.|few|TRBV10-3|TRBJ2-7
CAISELGQGPYEQYF
TGTGCCATCAGTGAGTTAGGGCAGGGTCCCTACGAGCAGTACTTC
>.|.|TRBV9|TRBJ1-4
CASSVTGSSEKLFF
TGTGCCAGCAGCGTCACTGGCAGCAGTGAAAAACTGTTTTTT
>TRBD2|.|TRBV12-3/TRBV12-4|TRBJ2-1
CASSGTSGDYNEQFF
TGTGCCAGCAGTGGGACTAGCGGTGACTACAATGAGCAGTTCTTC
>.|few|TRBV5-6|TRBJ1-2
CASSFGRDSGYGYTF
TGTGCCAGCAGCTTTGGGCGGGACTCGGGCTATGGCTACACCTTC
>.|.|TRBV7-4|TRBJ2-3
CSGYAQYF
TGTTCGGGGTATGCGCAGTATTTT
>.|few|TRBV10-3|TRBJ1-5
CAISESLGGTRPQAQHF
TGTGCCATCAGTGAGTCATTGGGAGGGACCCGACCCCAGGCCCAGCATTTT
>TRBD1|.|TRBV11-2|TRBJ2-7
CASSLYDRGLSVQYF
TGTGCCAGCAGCTTATACGACAGGGGGCTAAGTGTGCAGTACTTC
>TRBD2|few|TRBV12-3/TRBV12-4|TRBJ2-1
CASSFSASGGNEQFF
TGTGCCAGCAGTTTTTCCGCTAGCGGGGGGAATGAGCAGTTCTTC
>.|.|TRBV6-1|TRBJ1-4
CASTAIVVGEKLFF
TGTGCCAGCACTGCCATTGTAGTCGGTGAAAAACTGTTTTTT
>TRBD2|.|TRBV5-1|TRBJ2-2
CASSLPGLAGTGELFF
TGCGCCAGCAGCTTGCCGGGACTAGCGGGGACCGGGGAGCTGTTTTTT
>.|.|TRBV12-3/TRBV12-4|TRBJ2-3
CASTFSSGARTDTQYF
TGTGCCAGCACCTTCTCTTCAGGGGCTCGCACAGATACGCAGTATTTT
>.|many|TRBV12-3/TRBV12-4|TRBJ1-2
CASSLEKGRGYTF
TGTGCCAGCAGTTTAGAAAAGGGGAGAGGCTACACCTTC
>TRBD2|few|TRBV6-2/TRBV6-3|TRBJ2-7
CASSYRGGPTYEQYF
TGTGCCAGCAGTTACAGGGGAGGGCCCACCTACGAGCAGTACTTC
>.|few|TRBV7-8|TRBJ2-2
CASRDSYTGELFF
TGTGCCAGCAGGGACTCTTACACCGGGGAGCTGTTTTTT
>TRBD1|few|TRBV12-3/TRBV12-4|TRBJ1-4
CASSQRQGGEKLFF
TGTGCCAGCAGCCAAAGACAGGGAGGGGAAAAACTGTTTTTT
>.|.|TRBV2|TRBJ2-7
CASSERTDYSYEQYF
TGTGCCAGCAGTGAAAGAACAGATTACTCCTACGAGCAGTACTTC
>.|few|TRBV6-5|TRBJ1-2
CASSYSNQANYGYTF
TGTGCCAGCAGTTACTCGAATCAGGCGAACTATGGCTACACCTTC
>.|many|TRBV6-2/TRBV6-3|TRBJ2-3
CASGPGLSNTDTQYF
TGTGCCAGCGGACCCGGACTATCCAACACAGATACGCAGTATTTT
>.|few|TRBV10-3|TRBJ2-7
CAISESLGSYEQYF
TGTGCCATCAGTGAGTCGTTGGGATCCTACGAGCAGTACTTC
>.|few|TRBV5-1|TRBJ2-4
CASSLEVRGSNIQYF
TGCGCCAGCAGCTTGGAAGTTAGGGGATCAAACATTCAGTACTTC
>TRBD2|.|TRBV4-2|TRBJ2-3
CASSQDLGSGAGGGTDTQYF
TGTGCCAGCAGCCAAGATTTGGGCAGCGGGGCGGGGGGGGGCACAGATACGCAGTATTTT
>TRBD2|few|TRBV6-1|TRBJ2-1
CASSLTSGRFEANEQFF
TGTGCCAGCAGCCTGACTAGCGGGAGGTTTGAGGCCAATGAGCAGTTCTTC
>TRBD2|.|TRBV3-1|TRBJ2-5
CASSQVRLAGTETQYF
TGTGCCAGCAGCCAAGTGCGTCTAGCGGGAACAGAGACCCAGTACTTC
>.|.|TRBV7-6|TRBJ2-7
CASSLEVGNSYEQYF
TGTGCCAGCAGCTTAGAGGTCGGGAACTCCTACGAGCAGTACTTC
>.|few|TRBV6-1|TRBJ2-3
CASRRTFLWGDTQYF
TGTGCCAGTCGCCGGACTTTCCTCTGGGGCGATACGCAGTATTTT
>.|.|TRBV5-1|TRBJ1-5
CASSLLGGDQPQHF
TGCGCCAGCAGCCTCCTCGGAGGGGATCAGCCCCAGCATTTT
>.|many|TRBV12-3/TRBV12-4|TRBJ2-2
CASENGPSTGELFF
TGTGCCAGCGAGAACGGACCAAGCACCGGGGAGCTGTTTTTT
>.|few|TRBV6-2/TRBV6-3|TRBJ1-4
CASRDKRWDRREKLFF
TGTGCCAGCAGAGACAAACGCTGGGACCGGCGCGAAAAACTGTTTTTT
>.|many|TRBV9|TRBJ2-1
CASSVGGEQFF
TGTGCCAGCAGCGTAGGTGGTGAGCAGTTCTTC